The 25 T cell receptor beta chains reported below all come from one sample, sequenced in a study of T-cell reconstitution after alpha-beta-depleted transplantation in children. Unique molecular identifiers were built into the TCRbeta library. Via MiXCR, TCRdb re-called the PCR reads, giving one row per CDR3 protein. The sample includes about 980,000 distinct CDR3 sequences, roughly 29% of them seen just once. This sample comprised PBMCs, mostly from graft donor cells, obtained 360 days after TCRalphabeta/CD19-depleted stem cell transplant. The source of these receptors is a boy younger than two who had a stem cell transplant for SCID, so the T cells may come from the graft donor.

The V gene is TRBV20-1, the J gene TRBJ2-2, with D uncertain. The ends were cut back, 5 bases at V and 7 bases at J, with 11 bases in the middle. CDR1 and CDR2 from the germline V gene are DFQATT and SNEGSKA (reference sequence). The CDR3 is 12 residues long. The CDR3 region is CSAYARIGELFF. CDR3 nucleotides: TGCAGTGCTTACGCCCGGATCGGGGAGCTGTTTTTT.

This clonotype was counted between two and nine times. The V gene is TRBV20-1, the J gene TRBJ2-3, with TRBD2 as a possible D gene (6 bases). Trimming cost V 3 bases and J 6 bases, with 25 bases left between them. The CDR3 is 17 amino acids. Germline V gene data show CDR1 as DFQATT and CDR2 as SNEGSKA (reference sequence). Here the CDR3 reads CSARPFLSGLGRDTQYF. The DNA for the CDR3 is TGCAGTGCTAGGCCCTTCCTTAGCGGTCTGGGGCGGGATACGCAGTATTTT.

This clonotype was counted ten times or more. This chain connects TRBV25-1 to TRBJ2-1, with TRBD1 matching over 10 bases. Germline trimming cut 0 bases from V and 7 bases from J; bases unmatched to any gene: 3. Germline loops: CDR1 MGHDK, CDR2 SYGVNS. There are 15 residues in the CDR3. The CDR3 sequence is CASSEYRGQGNEQFF. Here the CDR3 DNA reads TGTGCCAGCAGTGAATATCGGGGACAGGGGAATGAGCAGTTCTTC.

This clonotype was counted only a few times. The chain has TRBV5-1 and TRBJ2-7; the match to TRBD2 covers 7 bases. Germline assignment: CDR1 SGHRS and CDR2 YFSETQ. This CDR3 is built from 15 residues. After removal of 1 base from V and 0 bases from J, the junction contained 4 bases not matched to a gene. The CDR3 region is CASSLTAGDSYEQYF. The CDR3 region has the DNA TGCGCCAGCAGCTTGACGGCGGGAGACTCCTACGAGCAGTACTTC.

This clonotype was seen many times. The rearrangement links TRBV10-3 to TRBJ2-5, with a weak D call TRBD1 (5 bases). Deletions cut 4 bases from V and 5 bases from J, with 14 bases between. CDR3 length: 14 residues. Looked up from germline, CDR1 is ENHRY and CDR2 is SYGVKD. DNA of the CDR3: TGTGCCATCAGTGGAGAAGGGGCCGGCGAGACCCAGTACTTC. Translation: CAISGEGAGETQYF.

This sequence joins TRBV20-1 and TRBJ2-1; D may be TRBD1 (6 bases). V was cut by 6 bases and J by 12 bases, with 18 bases left in between. The CDR3 consists of 12 residues. Germline CDR1 and CDR2: DFQATT and SNEGSKA (reference sequence). CDR3 sequence (DNA): TGCAGTGCCTCAAGACAGGCCCGGGTGCAGTTCTTC. This translates into CSASRQARVQFF.

The chain has TRBV24-1 and TRBJ2-1, with 12 bases fitting TRBD2. The junction had 8 bases not matched to a gene; V was cut back by 3 bases and J by 6 bases. The germline CDR1 and CDR2 sequences are KGHDR and SFDVKD. CDR3 length: 17 residues. The CDR3 DNA follows: TGTGCCACCAGTGATCCCGCTGGACTAGCGGGGCTCAATGAGCAGTTCTTC. Encoded protein: CATSDPAGLAGLNEQFF.

The chain uses TRBV5-1 and TRBJ2-2; D perhaps matches TRBD1 (5 bases). This CDR3 region has 16 residues. Germline V gene lookup returns CDR1 SGHRS and CDR2 YFSETQ. V was clipped by 0 bases and J by 5 bases, with 14 bases between them. The CDR3 is CASSLVIGAMTGELFF. The CDR3 DNA is TGCGCCAGCAGCTTGGTGATAGGGGCGATGACCGGGGAGCTGTTTTTT.

V and J are TRBV29-1 and TRBJ1-2; D gene ambiguous. This CDR3 region has 13 residues. Trimming took 3 bases from V and 0 from J, leaving 8 bases between them. The germline gives CDR1 SQVTM, CDR2 ANQGSEA. DNA for the CDR3: TGCAGCGTTGAGAGGACTGCTAACTATGGCTACACCTTC. Its protein product is CSVERTANYGYTF. Drawing the rest from reference TRBV29-1 and TRBJ1-2, the complete variable domain is SAVISQKPSRDICQRGTSLTIQCQVDSQVTMMFWYRQQPGQSLTLIATANQGSEATYESGFVIDKFPISRPNLTFSTLTVSNMSPEDSSIYLCSVERTANYGYTFGSGTRLTVV.

This clonotype occurred a few times. The chain has TRBV7-8 and TRBJ2-1; tentative D call: TRBD1 (6 bases). Germline CDR1 SGHVS, CDR2 FQNEAQ. The CDR3 spans 16 residues. Trimming took 5 bases from V and 4 from J, leaving 18 bases between them. The CDR3 coding sequence is TGTGCCAGCAGCCCGTCTGACAGGAGGTTTTACAATGAGCAGTTCTTC. It yields the protein CASSPSDRRFYNEQFF. The complete variable domain, with remaining parts taken from reference TRBV7-8 and TRBJ2-1, reads GAGVSQSPRYKVAKRGQDVALRCDPISGHVSLFWYQQALGQGPEFLTYFQNEAQLDKSGLPSDRFFAERPEGSVSTLKIQRTQQEDSAVYLCASSPSDRRFYNEQFFGPGTRLTVL.

The genes are TRBV7-2 and TRBJ2-1, with 8 bases identical to TRBD1. The V and J ends lost 1 base and 6 bases, in that order; junction bases with no gene match: 11. The CDR3 spans 17 residues. The germline CDR1 and CDR2 sequences are SGHTA and FQGNSA. CDR3 protein: CASSLGGKRQGRNEQFF. CDR3 DNA: TGTGCCAGCAGCTTAGGAGGGAAAAGACAGGGGCGCAATGAGCAGTTCTTC.

This clonotype was observed a handful of times. The CDR3 loop is CASRRIRRQGVRSTDTQYF. For the CDR3, the DNA is TGTGCCAGCAGAAGGATCCGTCGTCAGGGTGTGAGAAGCACAGATACGCAGTATTTT. The V call is TRBV6-1, the J call TRBJ2-3; weak D call: TRBD1 (5 bases). Germline lookup yields CDR1 MNHNS and CDR2 SASEGT. V lost 6 bases, J lost 0 bases, and 25 bases lay in between. This CDR3 is 19 amino acids long.

This clonotype showed up just a few times. The CDR3 spells CATSRGPISLNEQFF. CDR3 DNA sequence: TGTGCCACCAGTAGGGGACCGATATCCCTCAATGAGCAGTTCTTC. The chain uses TRBV24-1 and TRBJ2-1, with D perhaps given as TRBD1 or TRBD2 (5 bases each). The germline V gene encodes CDR1 KGHDR and CDR2 SFDVKD. Trimming pared 6 bases from V and 6 bases from J, leaving 17 bases between. The CDR3 consists of 15 residues.

This chain links TRBV9 with TRBJ2-5; D may be TRBD2 (7 bases). Trimming took 4 bases from V and 4 from J, leaving 17 bases between them. The CDR3 is 15 amino acids. Germline V lookup: CDR1 SGDLS, CDR2 YYNGEE. The CDR3, as DNA: TGTGCCAGCAGCTCCCGCGGGGGCGTTGGAGAGACCCAGTACTTC. Protein product: CASSSRGGVGETQYF.

The V gene is TRBV6-5, the J gene TRBJ2-7, with 7 bases fitting TRBD2. The CDR3 has 15 residues. With 2 bases clipped from V and 3 bases from J, the junction kept 7 bases outside the gene matches. Germline CDR1 reads MNHEY; CDR2 reads SVGAGI. DNA of the CDR3: TGTGCCAGCAGTTACGGCCGGGGAGGGGACTACGAGCAGTACTTC. Amino acids: CASSYGRGGDYEQYF.

This rearrangement joins TRBV20-1 to TRBJ1-1, with a possible D match to TRBD1 (5 bases). Germline V gene sequence: CDR1 DFQATT, CDR2 SNEGSKA (reference sequence). The V and J ends lost 1 base and 5 bases respectively, with 14 bases between them. This CDR3 has 14 amino acids. CDR3 sequence reads: CSARAHPWGTEAFF. CDR3 nucleotide sequence: TGCAGTGCTAGAGCTCACCCTTGGGGGACTGAAGCTTTCTTT.

The CDR3 protein is CASSQDSAGTSYNEQFF. For the CDR3, the DNA is TGTGCCAGCAGCCAAGACTCAGCGGGGACCTCCTACAATGAGCAGTTCTTC. This chain links TRBV3-1 with TRBJ2-1; 7 bases fit TRBD2. This CDR3 contains 17 residues. V trimming: 0 bases; J trimming: 0 bases; junction bases outside the gene matches: 5. In germline, CDR1 is LGHDT, CDR2 YNNKEL (reference sequence).

This sequence joins TRBV28 and TRBJ2-1; 9 bases match TRBD1. Per germline, CDR1 MDHEN and CDR2 SYDVKM. This CDR3 comprises 16 residues. V dropped 2 bases and J dropped 8; count of bases not matched to a gene: 10. CDR3 in amino acids: CASSLGIEGQGHEQFF. The CDR3 DNA is TGTGCCAGCAGTTTAGGTATCGAGGGACAGGGTCATGAGCAGTTCTTC.

The chain combines TRBV6-1 with TRBJ2-7; 7 bases are a match to TRBD1. The CDR3 has 15 residues. Germline CDR1 MNHNS, CDR2 SASEGT. The ends lost 6 bases at V and 0 bases at J; junction bases unmatched: 8. The CDR3 protein is CASSRTGTVSYEQYF. The CDR3 region has the DNA TGTGCCAGCAGCCGAACCGGGACAGTCTCCTACGAGCAGTACTTC.

This clonotype was observed a few times. The chain has TRBV5-1 and TRBJ2-5; D perhaps matches TRBD1 (5 bases). This CDR3 has 14 residues. Germline CDR1 SGHRS, CDR2 YFSETQ. Trimming left V 1 base short and J 0 bases short, with 7 bases between. In DNA form, the CDR3 reads TGCGCCAGCAGCTTGATAGGGGACCAAGAGACCCAGTACTTC. Its protein product is CASSLIGDQETQYF. The full variable domain, with the rest looked up from reference TRBV5-1 and TRBJ2-5, is KAGVTQTPRYLIKTRGQQVTLSCSPISGHRSVSWYQQTPGQGLQFLFEYFSETQRNKGNFPGRFSGRQFSNSRSEMNVSTLELGDSALYLCASSLIGDQETQYFGPGTRLLVL.

The table lists this clonotype with many counts. CDR3 sequence reads: CASSPRLAGDNEQFF. CDR3 DNA: TGTGCCAGCAGCCCTAGACTAGCGGGGGACAATGAGCAGTTCTTC. This chain links TRBV12-3 or TRBV12-4 with TRBJ2-1; 12 nucleotides align to TRBD2. The CDR3 spans 15 residues. V gave up 6 bases and J gave up 5 bases; unmatched junction bases: 5.

This clonotype has a handful of counts. The CDR3 coding sequence is TGTGCCATCAGTGAGTCGCTCAGGGTTGGCACTGAAGCTTTCTTT. Its protein product is CAISESLRVGTEAFF. The chain recombines TRBV10-3 with TRBJ1-1, with a possible D match to TRBD1 (5 bases). Germline V gives CDR1 ENHRY, CDR2 SYGVKD. The CDR3 is 15 residues long. V lost 0 bases to trimming and J lost 4 bases, with 12 bases between them.

The CDR3 nucleotides are TGCGCCAGCAGCTTCGGCTTTAGGGAGAACACCATATATTTT. Its protein is CASSFGFRENTIYF. J is TRBJ1-3 and V is TRBV5-1; the D is unclear. The CDR3 has 14 amino acids. Germline V CDR1 and CDR2: SGHRS, YFSETQ. Trimming took 2 bases from V and 7 from J, leaving 13 bases between them.

V usage is TRBV12-3 or TRBV12-4 and J usage is TRBJ1-5; D is ambiguous. The CDR3 consists of 16 residues. Trimming took 5 bases from V and 0 from J, leaving 14 bases between them. CDR3 sequence reads: CASSPRSSISNQPQHF. CDR3 coding DNA: TGTGCCAGCAGTCCCCGGTCTAGCATTAGCAATCAGCCCCAGCATTTT.

This clonotype was seen more than once but under ten times. This chain uses TRBV12-3 or TRBV12-4 with TRBJ2-1; no clear D gene. The length of the CDR3 is 14 residues. Trimming took off 4 bases at V and 6 bases at J, with 13 bases between the two ends. The CDR3 DNA reads as TGTGCCAGCAGTTGGCGGCTTACTTCCAATGAGCAGTTCTTC. Its translation: CASSWRLTSNEQFF.